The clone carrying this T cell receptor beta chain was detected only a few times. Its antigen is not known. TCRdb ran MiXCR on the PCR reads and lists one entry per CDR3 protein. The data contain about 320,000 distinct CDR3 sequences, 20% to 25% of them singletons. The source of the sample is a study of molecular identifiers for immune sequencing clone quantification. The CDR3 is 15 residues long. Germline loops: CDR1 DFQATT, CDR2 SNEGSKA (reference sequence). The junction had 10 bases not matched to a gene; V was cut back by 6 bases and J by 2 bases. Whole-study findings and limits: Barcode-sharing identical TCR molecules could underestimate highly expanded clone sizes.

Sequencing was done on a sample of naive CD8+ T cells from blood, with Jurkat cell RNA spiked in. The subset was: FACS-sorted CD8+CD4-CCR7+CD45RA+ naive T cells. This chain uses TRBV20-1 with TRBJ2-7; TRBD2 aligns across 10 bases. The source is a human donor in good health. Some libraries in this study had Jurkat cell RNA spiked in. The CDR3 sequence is CSAGGPGLATYEQYF. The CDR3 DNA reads TGCAGTGCGGGGGGCCCGGGACTAGCGACCTACGAGCAGTACTTC.